This TCR beta chain was recovered during a study of OX40 agonist ivuxolimab in advanced cancers. As for the study in general: Patients in the trial were receiving intravenous ivuxolimab every 2 weeks, at doses of 0.01 to 10 mg/kg. Participants, around 80% male, averaged approximately 56 years of age, ranging from 23 to 79. It was permissible to have had prior anti-PD-1, anti-PD-L1 or anti-CTLA-4 therapy, and under 45% had some.

The V and J ends lost 5 bases and 2 bases respectively, with 4 bases between them. Germline lookup yields CDR1 SNHLY and CDR2 FYNNEI. This CDR3 comprises 13 residues. Points from the study as a whole: The study observed clonal expansion of CD4+ and CD8+ blood T cells by week 6 at 0.1 to 3.0 mg/kg.

A note on this clone: Its antigen is unknown.

The table came from immunoSEQ multiplex PCR; TCRdb's copy has only in-frame clones and leaves some out. In the table there are 30,000 to 40,000 clones, 70% to 85% of which are singletons. V usage is TRBV2 and J usage is TRBJ2-6; no definite D call. This TCR derives from an adult with an advanced solid tumor such as melanoma, head and neck, liver or kidney cancer. The material sequenced was CD4+ or CD8+ T cells sorted from blood, taken in a trial of the OX40 agonist ivuxolimab. CDR3 coding DNA: TGTGCCAGCAGTATGCCTGGGGCCAACGTCCTGACTTTC. Its translation is CASSMPGANVLTF. The whole variable domain, filled in from reference TRBV2 and TRBJ2-6, reads EPEVTQTPSHQVTQMGQEVILRCVPISNHLYFYWYRQILGQKVEFLVSFYNNEISEKSEIFDDQFSVERPDGSNFTLKIRSTKLEDSAMYFCASSMPGANVLTFGAGSRLTVL.